The 10 T cell receptor beta chains below all came from one sample that was sequenced in a study of blood T cells in healthy people across ages. Alongside a J-beta primer mix, a sample-barcoded 5' primer served in a second PCR lasting about 7 to 11 cycles. TCRdb itself ran the 5' RACE reads through MiXCR, one entry per CDR3 protein. The sample shows about 1.4 million distinct CDR3 sequences, approximately 60% of them seen only once. Sequencing was carried out using blood. The source of these receptors is a man between 18 and 35 years old in good health.

Remarks on this clonotype: One end of the junction fails to match germline, which may point to a read error. CDR3 region: CSARDWPETQYF. The CDR3 DNA is TGCAGTGCTAGAGATTGGCCAGAGACGCAGTATTTT. The chain couples TRBV20-1 to TRBJ2-3; D ambiguous. CDR3 length: 12 residues. Germline assignment: CDR1 DFQATT and CDR2 SNEGSKA (reference sequence).

A note on this clonotype: A read error may account for a junction end that differs from germline. This chain joins TRBV10-2 and TRBJ2-4; the D gene is possibly TRBD1 (6 bases). CDR3 length equals 18 residues. Germline CDR1 and CDR2: WSHSY and SAAADI. CDR3 in DNA: TGCGCCAGTAGTGAGTCGACAGGTCTGAGACTAGCCAAAAACATTCAGTACTTC. Its translation is CASSESTGLRLAKNIQYF.

This chain connects TRBV5-1 to TRBJ2-1; 11 nucleotides match TRBD2. J lost 7 bases, V lost 0 bases, and 9 bases had no gene match. This CDR3 region has 17 residues. Germline CDR1 is SGHRS and CDR2 is YFSETQ. CDR3 in amino acids: CASSLAPHSGRGNEQFF. CDR3 bases: TGCGCCAGCAGCTTGGCCCCCCATAGCGGGAGGGGGAATGAGCAGTTCTTC.

This rearrangement joins TRBV28 to TRBJ2-5, with 7 positions matching TRBD2. V was clipped by 2 bases and J by 9 bases; unmatched bases: 9. CDR3 length: 14 residues. CDR1 and CDR2 from the germline V gene are MDHEN and SYDVKM. CDR3 sequence reads: CASSLTGTAGAQYF. Here the CDR3 DNA reads TGTGCCAGCAGTTTAACCGGGACCGCGGGGGCCCAGTACTTC.

The chain has TRBV3-1 and TRBJ2-1, with 7 bases identical to TRBD2. Germline CDR1 and CDR2: LGHDT and YNNKEL (reference sequence). J was trimmed by 5 bases and V by 6 bases; bases with no gene match: 10. This CDR3 is built from 15 residues. The CDR3 is CASRLAHKWNNEQFF. CDR3 sequence (DNA): TGTGCCAGCAGACTAGCGCACAAATGGAACAATGAGCAGTTCTTC.

The chain couples TRBV9 to TRBJ2-7; no reliable D call. The CDR3 runs to 14 residues. Per the germline V gene, CDR1 is SGDLS and CDR2 is YYNGEE. V was pared by 0 bases and J by 5 bases, with 12 bases between. The CDR3 DNA sequence: TGTGCCAGCAGCGTAGATGATGAGCCGGACGAGCAGTACTTC. It yields the protein CASSVDDEPDEQYF.

CDR3 sequence reads: CSARDLEGPGFEQYF. The CDR3 bases are TGCAGTGCTAGAGATCTCGAGGGGCCAGGTTTCGAGCAGTACTTC. The chain employs TRBV20-1 and TRBJ2-4; D is tentatively TRBD1 or TRBD2 (5 bases each). The DNA matches TRBJ2-7 better at its end, which makes the J call doubtful. This CDR3 spans 15 amino acids. Per germline, CDR1 DFQATT and CDR2 SNEGSKA (reference sequence).

The rearrangement links TRBV20-1 to TRBJ2-3; D unclear. V dropped 3 bases and J dropped 1 base, with 11 bases sitting between them. Germline-derived CDR1 and CDR2 are DFQATT and SNEGSKA (reference sequence). The CDR3 totals 14 residues. The CDR3 is CSARDSQGTDTQYF. As DNA, the CDR3 is TGCAGTGCTAGGGATAGCCAGGGCACAGATACGCAGTATTTT.

Only a few counts were recorded for this clonotype. CDR3: CSVEGQGVPHEQYF. The CDR3 region has the DNA TGCAGCGTTGAAGGACAGGGGGTCCCCCACGAGCAGTACTTC. V and J are TRBV29-1 and TRBJ2-7; 9 nucleotides line up with TRBD1. Germline CDR1 SQVTM, CDR2 ANQGSEA. V trimming: 1 base; J trimming: 5 bases; junction bases outside the gene matches: 6. CDR3 length: 14 residues.

A few counts support this clonotype. This rearrangement joins TRBV29-1 to TRBJ2-3, with a tentative D call TRBD1 (5 bases). The germline CDR1 and CDR2 sequences are SQVTM and ANQGSEA. The length of the CDR3 is 15 residues. Trimming stripped 7 bases from V and 2 bases from J, with 19 bases between. Here the CDR3 DNA reads TGCAGCGCCGGTTTTATGGGGCTTAACACAGATACGCAGTATTTT. It codes for CSAGFMGLNTDTQYF.